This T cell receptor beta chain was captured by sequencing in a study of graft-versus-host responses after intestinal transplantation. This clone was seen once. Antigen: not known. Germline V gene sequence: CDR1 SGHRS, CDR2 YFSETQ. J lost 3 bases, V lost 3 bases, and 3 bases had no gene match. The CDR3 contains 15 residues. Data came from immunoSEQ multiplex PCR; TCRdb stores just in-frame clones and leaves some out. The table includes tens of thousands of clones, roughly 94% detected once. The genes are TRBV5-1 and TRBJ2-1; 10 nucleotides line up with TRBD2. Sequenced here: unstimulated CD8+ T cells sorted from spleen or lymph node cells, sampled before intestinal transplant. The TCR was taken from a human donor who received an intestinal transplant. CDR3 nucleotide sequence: TGCGCCAGCAGCTCCGGGACTAGCGTCTACAATGAGCAGTTCTTC. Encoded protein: CASSSGTSVYNEQFF.